The clone carrying this TCR beta chain was found many times. Its antigen remains unknown. Per the germline V gene, CDR1 is SQVTM and CDR2 is ANQGSEA. V was shortened by 2 bases and J by 1 base, with 10 bases between the two germline ends. CDR3 size: 14 residues. TCRbeta library construction was performed incorporating unique molecular identifiers. TCRdb fed the PCR reads into MiXCR, producing one record per CDR3 protein. The sample has 200,000 or so distinct CDR3 sequences, roughly 6.5% seen once; the top ten hold 4.5%. The source of the sample is a study of T-cell reconstitution after alpha-beta-depleted transplantation in children. Study-wide results and caveats: There were reportedly several hundred expanded graft clones from which alpha-beta T cells came about two months after transplant. After transplant, high TCRbeta diversity at day 60 in some patients arose from surviving recipient T cells and thymic progenitors.

The material was PBMCs, obtained before TCRalphabeta/CD19-depleted stem cell transplant. The receptor was derived from a girl under three years old with combined immunodeficiency, due to receive a stem cell transplant. The chain employs TRBV29-1 and TRBJ2-3; D not certain. CDR3 DNA: TGCAGCGTTGAACCGGCAACTCGCACAGATACGCAGTATTTT. It yields the protein CSVEPATRTDTQYF.